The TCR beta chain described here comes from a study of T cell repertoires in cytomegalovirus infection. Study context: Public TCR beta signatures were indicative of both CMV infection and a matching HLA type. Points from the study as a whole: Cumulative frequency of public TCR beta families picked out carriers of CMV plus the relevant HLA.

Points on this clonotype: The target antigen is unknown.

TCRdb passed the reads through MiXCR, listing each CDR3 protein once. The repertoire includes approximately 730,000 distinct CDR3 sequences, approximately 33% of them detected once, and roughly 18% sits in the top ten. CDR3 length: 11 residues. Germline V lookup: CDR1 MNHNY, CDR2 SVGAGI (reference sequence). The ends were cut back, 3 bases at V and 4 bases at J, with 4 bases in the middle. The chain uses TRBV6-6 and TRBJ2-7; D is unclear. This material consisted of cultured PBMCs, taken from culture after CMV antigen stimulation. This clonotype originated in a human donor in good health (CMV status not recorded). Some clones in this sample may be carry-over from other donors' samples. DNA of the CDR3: TGTGCCAGCAGTTATATGTACGAGCAGTACTTC. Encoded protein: CASSYMYEQYF.